This T cell receptor (beta chain) was captured by sequencing in a study of blood T cell repertoires in COVID-19. Study as a whole: Acute and convalescent COVID-19 specimens originated in the United States, Italy and Spain.

This CDR3 is 18 amino acids long. Germline CDR1 SEHNR, CDR2 FQNEAQ (reference sequence). The V segment lost 3 bases and the J segment 2 bases; nucleotides outside the gene matches: 8. Measured with immunoSEQ multiplex PCR; TCRdb has only the in-frame clones, and not every one. The sample consists of a few hundred thousand clones, around 90% of them appearing once. The V and J genes are TRBV7-9 and TRBJ2-7; 15 bases fit TRBD2. The sequence came from a man over 45 with active or convalescent COVID-19. The sequencing sample was made of peripheral blood. Here the CDR3 reads CASSLRTSGGARTYEQYF. CDR3 sequence (DNA): TGTGCCAGCAGCTTGCGGACTAGCGGGGGGGCAAGGACCTACGAGCAGTACTTC.